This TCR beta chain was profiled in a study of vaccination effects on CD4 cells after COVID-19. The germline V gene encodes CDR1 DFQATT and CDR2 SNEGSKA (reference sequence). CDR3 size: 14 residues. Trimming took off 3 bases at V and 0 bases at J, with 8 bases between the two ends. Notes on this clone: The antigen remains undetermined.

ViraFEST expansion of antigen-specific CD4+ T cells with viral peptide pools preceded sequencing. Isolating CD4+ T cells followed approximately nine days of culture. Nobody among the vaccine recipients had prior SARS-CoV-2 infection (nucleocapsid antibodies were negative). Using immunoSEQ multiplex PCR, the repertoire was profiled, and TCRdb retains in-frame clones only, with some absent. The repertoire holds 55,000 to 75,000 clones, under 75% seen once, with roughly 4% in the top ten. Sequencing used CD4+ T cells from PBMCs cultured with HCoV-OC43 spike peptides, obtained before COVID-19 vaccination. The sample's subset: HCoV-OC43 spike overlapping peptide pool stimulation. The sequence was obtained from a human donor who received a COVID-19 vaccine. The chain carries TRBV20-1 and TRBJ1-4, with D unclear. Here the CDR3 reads CSASSGATNEKLFF. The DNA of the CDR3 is TGCAGTGCTAGTTCCGGAGCAACTAATGAAAAACTGTTTTTT.